The clone carrying this TCR beta chain was seen more than once but under ten times. This entry belongs to a study of regulatory T cells in long-lasting Graves disease. As to time point: persistent/refractory GD, antithyroid drugs over 5 years with positive TRAb. RNA extracted from PBMCs served as the sequencing template. American Thyroid Association guidelines defined how Graves' disease was diagnosed. Peripheral blood, around 10 milliliters of it, was drawn into EDTA tubes. In building TCR beta libraries, iRepertoire HTBI primers were used together with Arm-PCR of CDR3 regions. MiXCR was run by TCRdb on the multiplex PCR reads, yielding one entry per CDR3 protein. Among about 470,000 distinct CDR3 sequences, 20% were seen once, and the ten largest hold 7.8%. Trimming took 6 bases from V and 3 from J, leaving 12 bases between them. Germline assignment: CDR1 LGHNT and CDR2 FRNRAP. CDR3 size: 14 residues.

This receptor was obtained from a female donor with Graves disease. The sample here was peripheral blood mononuclear cells (PBMCs), taken when the disease was refractory, from a patient treated with antithyroid drugs. The J gene is TRBJ2-1, the V gene TRBV12-5; D is possibly TRBD1 or TRBD2 (5 bases each). The DNA of the CDR3 is TGTGCTAGTGGCAAAGGGACGGACTACAATGAGCAGTTCTTC. This translates into CASGKGTDYNEQFF.